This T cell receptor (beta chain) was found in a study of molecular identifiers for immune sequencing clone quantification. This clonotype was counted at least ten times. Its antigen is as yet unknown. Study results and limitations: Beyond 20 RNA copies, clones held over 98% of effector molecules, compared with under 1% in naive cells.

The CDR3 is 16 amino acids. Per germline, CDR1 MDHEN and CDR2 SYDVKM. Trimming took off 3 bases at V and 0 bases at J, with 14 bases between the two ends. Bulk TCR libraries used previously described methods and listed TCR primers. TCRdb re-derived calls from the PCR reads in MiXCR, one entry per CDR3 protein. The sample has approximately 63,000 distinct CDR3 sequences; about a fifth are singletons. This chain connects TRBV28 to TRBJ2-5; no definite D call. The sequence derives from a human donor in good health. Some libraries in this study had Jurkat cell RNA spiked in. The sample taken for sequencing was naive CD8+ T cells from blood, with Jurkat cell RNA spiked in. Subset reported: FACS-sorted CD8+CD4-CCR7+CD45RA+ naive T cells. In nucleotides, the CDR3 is TGTGCCAGCAGTTTGGCAATTAGTAGGTACCAAGAGACCCAGTACTTC. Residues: CASSLAISRYQETQYF.